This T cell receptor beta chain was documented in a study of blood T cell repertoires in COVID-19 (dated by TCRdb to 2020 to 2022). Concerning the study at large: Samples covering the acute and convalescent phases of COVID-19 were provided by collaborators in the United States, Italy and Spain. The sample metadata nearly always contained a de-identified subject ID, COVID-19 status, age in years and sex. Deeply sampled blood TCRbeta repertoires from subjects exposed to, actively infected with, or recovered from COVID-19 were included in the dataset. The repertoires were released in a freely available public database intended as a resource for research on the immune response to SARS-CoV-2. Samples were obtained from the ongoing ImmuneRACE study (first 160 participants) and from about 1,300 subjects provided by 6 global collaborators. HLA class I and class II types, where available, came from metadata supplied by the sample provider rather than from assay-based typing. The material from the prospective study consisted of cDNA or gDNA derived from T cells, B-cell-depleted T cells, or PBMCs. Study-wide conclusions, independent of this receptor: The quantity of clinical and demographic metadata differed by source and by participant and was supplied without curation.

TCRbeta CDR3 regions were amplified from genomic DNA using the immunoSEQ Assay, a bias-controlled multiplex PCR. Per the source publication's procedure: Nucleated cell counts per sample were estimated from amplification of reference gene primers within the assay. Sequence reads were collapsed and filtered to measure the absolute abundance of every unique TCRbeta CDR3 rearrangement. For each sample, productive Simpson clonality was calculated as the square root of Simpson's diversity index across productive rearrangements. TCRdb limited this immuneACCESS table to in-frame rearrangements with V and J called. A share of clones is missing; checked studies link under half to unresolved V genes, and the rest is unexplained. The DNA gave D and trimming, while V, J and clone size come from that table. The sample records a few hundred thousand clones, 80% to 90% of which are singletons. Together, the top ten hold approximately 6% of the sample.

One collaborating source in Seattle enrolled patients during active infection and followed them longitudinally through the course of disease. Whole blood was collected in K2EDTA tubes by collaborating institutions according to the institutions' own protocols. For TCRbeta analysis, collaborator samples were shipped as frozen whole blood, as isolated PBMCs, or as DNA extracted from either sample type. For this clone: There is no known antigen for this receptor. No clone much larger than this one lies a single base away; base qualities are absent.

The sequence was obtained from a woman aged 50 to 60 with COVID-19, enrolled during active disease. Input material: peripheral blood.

The CDR3 region has the sequence CASSQDWTGVGYEQYF. The nucleotides read TGCGCCAGCAGCCAAGACTGGACAGGGGTAGGCTACGAGCAGTACTTC. The V and J genes are TRBV4-3 and TRBJ2-7; 9 middle bases align to TRBD1. The germline V gene supplies CDR1 LGHNA and CDR2 YSLEER. From the cysteine up to the phenylalanine, the CDR3 has a length of 16 residues. This entry keeps only the CDR3 DNA: 48 bases, framed from base 1. The junction shows trimming of 0 bases on V and 3 bases on J, and the gene matches do not reach 6 bases of it.